This TCR beta chain is drawn from a study of cytotoxic CD8 clonotypes in ibrutinib-treated CLL. Target depth was 1 in 200,000 to 1 in 1 million T cells, about 10x per clonotype. Method: immunoSEQ multiplex PCR; TCRdb's copy keeps in-frame clones and lacks some. The sample lists approximately 60,000 clones, roughly 54% occurring once. Trimming took off 4 bases at V and 2 bases at J, with 12 bases between the two ends. This CDR3 is 14 amino acids long. Germline lookup yields CDR1 LNHDA and CDR2 SQIVND (reference sequence). Approximately 1.9 micrograms of genomic DNA came from cryopreserved PBMCs for TCR beta libraries.

J is TRBJ2-7 and V is TRBV19; D gene unclear. This clonotype was sampled from a human donor with chronic lymphocytic leukemia. Sample: PBMCs, taken at disease progression, from a patient treated with ibrutinib. The CDR3 spells CASSRGTLTYEQYF. In DNA form, the CDR3 reads TGTGCCAGTAGTAGGGGAACTCTCACCTACGAGCAGTACTTC. Full variable domain (outside the CDR3, taken from reference TRBV19 and TRBJ2-7): DGGITQSPKYLFRKEGQNVTLSCEQNLNHDAMYWYRQDPGQGLRLIYYSQIVNDFQKGDIAEGYSVSREKKESFPLTVTSAQKNPTAFYLCASSRGTLTYEQYFGPGTRLTVT.